The clone carrying this TCR beta chain was seen many times. Its target is not known. The sample belongs to a study of T cells after yellow fever vaccination. Study-level results: Weaker in magnitude, the secondary response showed a faster peak on day 5 versus 15. A large majority of primary-vaccination clones showed up again after the booster (approximately 96% CD4, around 88% CD8).

The 5'RACE template-switching step produced TCR cDNA and added a universal primer site and UMIs. TCRdb used MiXCR to reprocess the 5' RACE reads, holding one entry per CDR3 protein. The sample shows around 300,000 distinct CDR3 sequences, 3.5% to 4.5% of them seen only once. This CDR3 has 14 residues. From germline, CDR1 is SGHNT and CDR2 YYREEE (reference sequence). V was trimmed by 4 bases and J by 7 bases, leaving 12 bases between them. Sample: PBMCs, taken 15 days after the yellow fever booster vaccination. This sequence was found in a man between 18 and 29 years old who received the YFV17D yellow fever vaccine. This chain connects TRBV5-4 to TRBJ1-6; D possibly corresponds to TRBD1 (5 bases). DNA for the CDR3: TGTGCCAGCAGCCAAGACAGAATGAATTCACCCCTCCACTTT. Amino acid sequence: CASSQDRMNSPLHF.